What follows are 24 T cell receptor beta chains derived from one specimen sequenced in a study of T cell responses to AZD1222 COVID-19 vaccine. Method: immunoSEQ multiplex PCR; TCRdb's copy keeps in-frame clones and lacks some. The repertoire holds 150,000 to 160,000 clones, with about 86% as singletons. The source material was peripheral blood, sampled on day 0 of MenACWY control vaccination. The origin of the receptors is an adult in good health.

The genes are TRBV5-1 and TRBJ2-7; 10 nucleotides align to TRBD2. The CDR3 runs 14 residues. V dropped 5 bases and J dropped 6; count of bases not matched to a gene: 8. Germline assignment: CDR1 SGHRS and CDR2 YFSETQ. The CDR3 reads CASRPLAGGGEQYF. The CDR3 nucleotides are TGCGCCAGCAGGCCGTTAGCGGGAGGAGGCGAGCAGTACTTC.

This chain connects TRBV20-1 to TRBJ1-5; TRBD1 agrees at 7 bases. Germline values: CDR1 DFQATT, CDR2 SNEGSKA (reference sequence). V lost 3 bases to trimming and J lost 3 bases; unmatched junction nucleotides: 5. The CDR3 has 14 residues. Here the CDR3 DNA reads TGCAGTGCTAGTAGGGGGCAGCACAATCAGCCCCAGCATTTT. Its translation is CSASRGQHNQPQHF.

This CDR3 reads CASSVGQGAYEQYV. As DNA, the CDR3 is TGTGCCAGCAGCGTCGGACAGGGGGCTTACGAGCAGTACGTC. This chain joins TRBV11-2 and TRBJ2-7, with 11 bases fitting TRBD1. CDR1 and CDR2 from the germline V gene are SGHAT and FQNNGV. Trimming took 5 bases from V and 4 from J; bases not matched to a gene: 4. The CDR3 length is 14 residues.

The chain uses TRBV27 and TRBJ1-2, with no clear D. CDR3 length equals 14 residues. V was clipped by 5 bases and J by 6 bases, with 16 bases between them. Looked up from germline, CDR1 is MNHEY and CDR2 is SMNVEV (reference sequence). The CDR3 region is CASSPIGPLDGYTF. CDR3 nucleotide sequence: TGTGCCAGCAGTCCGATAGGGCCCCTAGATGGCTACACCTTC.

This sequence joins TRBV7-2 and TRBJ1-2, with 7 nucleotides matching TRBD1. Germline-derived CDR1 and CDR2 are SGHTA and FQGNSA. The CDR3 spans 15 residues. With V trimmed by 0 bases and J by 1 base, 2 bases remained unmatched. In nucleotides, the CDR3 is TGTGCCAGCAGCTTAGCGGCAGGGGGTAACTATGGCTACACCTTC. This gives the protein CASSLAAGGNYGYTF.

V and J are TRBV30 and TRBJ2-7; no clear D. The CDR3 is 14 residues long. Germline CDR1 and CDR2: GTSNPN and SVGIG (reference sequence). The V end lost 3 bases, the J end lost 5 bases, and 17 bases lay between the germline ends. DNA of the CDR3: TGTGCCTGGAGGACCCCGGCCACTTTGAACGAGCAGTACTTC. This translates into CAWRTPATLNEQYF.

In its sample, this clone was seen once. The chain links TRBV10-2 to TRBJ2-5; the match to TRBD2 covers 10 bases. CDR1 WSHSY and CDR2 SAAADI come from the germline V gene. Trimming cost V 7 bases and J 4 bases; bases outside gene matches: 6. CDR3 size: 14 residues. The DNA of the CDR3 is TGCGCCAGCACCGAGCGGGGGGGCTCAGAGACCCAGTACTTC. Translating gives CASTERGGSETQYF.

This clone was seen more than once but under ten times. This sequence joins TRBV19 and TRBJ2-2, with a weak D call TRBD1 (6 bases). CDR1 is LNHDA, CDR2 SQIVND, per germline (reference sequence). Trimming cost V 8 bases and J 8 bases, with 18 bases left between them. This CDR3 is built from 14 residues. CDR3 nucleotide sequence: TGTGCCAGTTCCGTGACAGGTCCTAATGGGGAGCTGTTTTTT. It encodes CASSVTGPNGELFF.

This clone was detected once. This rearrangement joins TRBV27 to TRBJ2-3, with 10 bases aligning to TRBD1. This CDR3 has 14 amino acids. With V trimmed by 6 bases and J by 5 bases, 5 bases remained unmatched. CDR1 and CDR2 from the germline V gene are MNHEY and SMNVEV (reference sequence). CDR3 DNA sequence: TGTGCCAGCAGGTGGACAGGGGGAATAGATACGCAGTATTTT. Translating it yields CASRWTGGIDTQYF.

This sequence joins TRBV19 and TRBJ1-2; 7 bases are shared with TRBD1. There are 14 residues in the CDR3. Losses at the gene ends were 7 bases for V and 6 bases for J; bases not matched to a gene: 11. Germline CDR1 and CDR2: LNHDA and SQIVND (reference sequence). The CDR3 DNA reads as TGTGCCAGTATGCTACTAGGGACAGCTGATGGCTACACCTTC. It is translated as CASMLLGTADGYTF.

This rearrangement joins TRBV4-2 to TRBJ2-5, with D hard to call. Trimming left V 2 bases short and J 6 bases short, with 13 bases between. The CDR3 covers 14 residues. Germline-derived CDR1 and CDR2 are LGHNA and YNFKEQ. In DNA, the CDR3 is TGTGCCAGCAGCCAAACAACGGTGGGGAAGACCCAGTACTTC. This codes for CASSQTTVGKTQYF.

The chain has TRBV7-9 and TRBJ1-3; tentatively, D is TRBD1 (6 bases). The CDR3 has 16 amino acids. V was trimmed by 5 bases and J by 3 bases, leaving 17 bases between them. Germline loops: CDR1 SEHNR, CDR2 FQNEAQ (reference sequence). As DNA, the CDR3 is TGTGCCAGCAGCGCCTCCGGGACACTTAATGGAAACACCATATATTTT. Residues: CASSASGTLNGNTIYF.

This rearrangement joins TRBV27 to TRBJ1-3; D is unclear. The V and J ends lost 9 bases and 2 bases respectively, with 17 bases between them. Germline CDR1 MNHEY, CDR2 SMNVEV (reference sequence). The CDR3 sequence is 15 residues long. This chain's CDR3 is CASRLGSTPGNTIYF. CDR3 nucleotide sequence: TGTGCCAGTCGACTGGGGAGCACCCCTGGAAACACCATATATTTT.

V and J are TRBV7-9 and TRBJ2-5; D tentatively fits TRBD1 or TRBD2 (6 bases each). The germline V gene has CDR1 SEHNR and CDR2 FQNEAQ (reference sequence). There are 14 residues in the CDR3. Between the trimmed V and J ends, which lost 5 bases and 8 bases, there was a span of 18 bases. The CDR3 region is CASSLTSGAQTQYF. CDR3 in DNA: TGTGCCAGCAGCCTTACTTCGGGGGCCCAAACCCAGTACTTC.

The chain combines TRBV3-1 (or the pseudogene TRBV3-2) with TRBJ2-3, with a tentative D call TRBD1 (6 bases). CDR1 LGHDT and CDR2 YNNKEL come from the germline V gene (reference sequence). The V gene lost 5 bases and the J gene lost 4 bases, with 19 bases spanning the gap. CDR3 length: 16 residues. CDR3 sequence (DNA): TGTGCCAGCAGCTCCCGGACCCGGTCAGGGGCAGATACGCAGTATTTT. This codes for CASSSRTRSGADTQYF.

The V call is TRBV11-3, the J call TRBJ2-3; tentatively, D is TRBD1 or TRBD2 (5 bases each). CDR3 length: 14 residues. Germline CDR1 reads SGHNT; CDR2 reads YENEEA. Trimming removed 1 base at V and 4 bases at J, with 9 bases between. Here the CDR3 DNA reads TGTGCCAGCAGCTTAGGTGGGACGTCAGATACGCAGTATTTT. This encodes CASSLGGTSDTQYF.

V and J are TRBV3-1 (or the pseudogene TRBV3-2) and TRBJ1-2; D is unresolved. Germline V gene sequence: CDR1 LGHDT, CDR2 YNNKEL (reference sequence). The V end was cut by 1 base, the J end by 7 bases, with 13 bases between. The length of the CDR3 is 14 residues. The CDR3 sequence: CASSQAADPPGYTF. CDR3 in DNA: TGTGCCAGCAGCCAAGCGGCGGACCCGCCTGGCTACACCTTC.

The genes are TRBV5-4 and TRBJ1-2; the match to TRBD1 covers 8 bases. V shed 1 base, J shed 5 bases, and the junction held 10 bases outside the gene matches. This CDR3 spans 16 amino acids. CDR1 is SGHNT, CDR2 YYREEE, per germline (reference sequence). The CDR3 loop is CASSLIGAGGGYGYTF. Here the CDR3 DNA reads TGTGCCAGCAGCTTGATTGGGGCAGGGGGCGGGTATGGCTACACCTTC.

DNA of the CDR3: TGTGCCAGCAGTTTACGGAGCAATCAGCCCCAGCATTTT. Translation gives CASSLRSNQPQHF. The chain links TRBV27 to TRBJ1-5; no definite D call. The CDR3 consists of 13 residues. CDR1 and CDR2 (germline): MNHEY, SMNVEV (reference sequence). Trimming took off 2 bases at V and 1 base at J, with 3 bases between the two ends.

This clone was seen a single time. The J gene is TRBJ1-1, the V gene TRBV2; 8 bases agree with TRBD1. There are 11 residues in the CDR3. Germline assignment: CDR1 SNHLY and CDR2 FYNNEI. The CDR3 region has the DNA TGTGCGACAGGGGCGAACACTGAAGCTTTCTTT. As protein: CATGANTEAFF.

This chain joins TRBV7-2 and TRBJ2-2; D not resolved. The germline CDR1 and CDR2 sequences are SGHTA and FQGNSA. V lost 2 bases and J lost 5, with 12 bases in between. The CDR3 sequence is 15 residues long. This chain's CDR3 is CASSLFASLTGELFF. The CDR3 region has the DNA TGTGCCAGCAGCTTATTTGCGTCTTTAACCGGGGAGCTGTTTTTT.

The chain links TRBV4-2 to TRBJ2-7, with D possibly being TRBD1 or TRBD2 (5 bases each). Germline CDR1 LGHNA, CDR2 YNFKEQ. Trimming left V 4 bases short and J 3 bases short, with 16 bases between. This CDR3 contains 15 residues. For the CDR3, the DNA is TGTGCCAGCAGCCGCTCCGGGGCAGCAGACTACGAGCAGTACTTC. This encodes CASSRSGAADYEQYF.

This chain links TRBV7-9 with TRBJ2-7, with TRBD1 matching 7 bases. Germline V gene sequence: CDR1 SEHNR, CDR2 FQNEAQ (reference sequence). V dropped 5 bases and J dropped 2; count of bases not matched to a gene: 3. The CDR3 totals 13 residues. The CDR3 protein is CASSLGTAYEQYV. CDR3 DNA sequence: TGTGCCAGCAGCCTAGGGACAGCCTACGAGCAGTACGTC.

This rearrangement joins TRBV18 to TRBJ2-5; 12 nucleotides align to TRBD2. This CDR3 spans 17 amino acids. V was pared by 3 bases and J by 5 bases, with 10 bases of the junction left unmatched. Germline V CDR1 and CDR2: KGHSH, LQKENI. CDR3 protein: CASSPQLAGGSGETQYF. The DNA for the CDR3 is TGTGCCAGCTCACCGCAACTAGCGGGGGGTTCCGGGGAGACCCAGTACTTC.